One and the same sample provided the 12 T cell receptor beta chains below, sequenced in a study of CD8 T cells in ankylosing spondylitis (dated by TCRdb to about 2017). The antigens for these receptors are not known. Library method: 5' RACE. Sequencing used an Illumina HiSeq 2500. TCRdb reworked the public reads: Q25 trimming with fastp, MiXCR clone assembly, productive beta chains retained. Identical CDR3 proteins give one entry, which carries the most common genes and DNA. A total of 750,000 to 850,000 distinct CDR3 sequences appear in this sample, about 12% of them only once. The top ten clones comprise roughly 0.51% of the sample. Findings and caveats that apply to the study as a whole: A TCR beta motif made up of roughly eight highly homologous amino acid variants appeared to be characteristic of blood from ankylosing spondylitis patients.

Material for sequencing was blood, either unsorted or a sorted T cell fraction (not recorded which). The receptor set was obtained from a male donor with ankylosing spondylitis.

This clonotype was seen a handful of times. Written as DNA, the CDR3 is TGTGCCAGCAGCCAAGCCAGGGGCAGGCAAGCTTTCTTT. Its translation is CASSQARGRQAFF. The chain joins TRBV14 to TRBJ1-1; D possibly corresponds to TRBD1 (6 bases). This CDR3 region has 13 residues. The V and J ends lost 1 base and 9 bases respectively, with 12 bases between them. CDR1 is SGHDN, CDR2 FVKESK, per germline.

V gene TRBV5-1 combines with J gene TRBJ2-7; possible D gene TRBD1, 5 bases. V lost 1 base, J lost 5 bases, and 13 bases lay in between. This CDR3 has 14 residues. The germline gives CDR1 SGHRS, CDR2 YFSETQ. CDR3 DNA: TGCGCCAGCAGCTTGCAGGGTGTCGTTGACGAGCAGTACTTC. Translating gives CASSLQGVVDEQYF. The variable domain in full, with the rest retrieved from reference TRBV5-1 and TRBJ2-7, is KAGVTQTPRYLIKTRGQQVTLSCSPISGHRSVSWYQQTPGQGLQFLFEYFSETQRNKGNFPGRFSGRQFSNSRSEMNVSTLELGDSALYLCASSLQGVVDEQYFGPGTRLTVT.

This clonotype was seen more than once but under ten times. The chain combines TRBV7-2 with TRBJ1-2; D remains ambiguous. The V end lost 3 bases, the J end lost 6 bases, and 11 bases lay between the germline ends. Germline V CDR1 and CDR2: SGHTA, FQGNSA. The CDR3 is 13 amino acids. Written as DNA, the CDR3 is TGTGCCAGCAGCTTCTTCCGGCCAGATGGCTACACCTTC. Translating gives CASSFFRPDGYTF.

This clonotype has a handful of counts. This chain links TRBV5-1 with TRBJ2-1; possible D gene TRBD1, 5 bases. V lost 0 bases, J lost 3 bases, and 10 bases lay in between. This CDR3 has 15 amino acids. Germline assignment: CDR1 SGHRS and CDR2 YFSETQ. The CDR3 bases are TGCGCCAGCAGCTTGGCAGGGCAAGACTACAATGAGCAGTTCTTC. This codes for CASSLAGQDYNEQFF.

In its sample, this clonotype was seen many times. The chain carries TRBV20-1 and TRBJ1-4; unclear D gene. Germline CDR1 reads DFQATT; CDR2 reads SNEGSKA (reference sequence). The CDR3 consists of 14 residues. Trimming stripped 6 bases from V and 0 bases from J, with 11 bases between. CDR3 loop: CSADPPPTNEKLFF. The CDR3 nucleotides read TGCAGTGCGGACCCTCCTCCAACTAATGAAAAACTGTTTTTT.

This chain joins TRBV4-2 and TRBJ2-1; D not resolved. V lost 0 bases and J lost 2, with 11 bases in between. Germline V gene data show CDR1 as LGHNA and CDR2 as YNFKEQ. CDR3 size: 16 residues. The CDR3 nucleotides read TGTGCCAGCAGCCAAGATCTGCTCTCGGCCTACAATGAGCAGTTCTTC. Its translation is CASSQDLLSAYNEQFF.

This chain connects TRBV7-2 to TRBJ2-1, with 10 bases fitting TRBD1. CDR1 is SGHTA and CDR2 is FQGNSA in the germline V gene. This CDR3 is 14 amino acids long. With 5 bases clipped from V and 9 bases from J, the junction kept 7 bases outside the gene matches. The CDR3 loop reads CASSNRDRGGEQFF. CDR3 nucleotides: TGTGCCAGCAGCAACCGGGACAGGGGCGGTGAGCAGTTCTTC.

This clonotype was detected a few times. V and J are TRBV11-1 and TRBJ2-4; 7 nucleotides line up with TRBD1. Germline V gene lookup returns CDR1 SGHAT and CDR2 FQDESV (reference sequence). V gave up 5 bases and J gave up 7 bases; unmatched junction bases: 5. CDR3 length equals 13 residues. For the CDR3, the DNA is TGTGCCAGCAGCCCCGGACAGGTGAACATTCAGTACTTC. This gives the protein CASSPGQVNIQYF.

The chain uses TRBV7-9 and TRBJ2-3; TRBD1 is a possible D gene (5 bases). Per germline, CDR1 SEHNR and CDR2 FQNEAQ (reference sequence). This CDR3 is built from 14 residues. Deletions cut 6 bases from V and 4 bases from J, with 14 bases between. The CDR3 DNA is TGTGCCAGCAGGCTCAGCGACAGTGCAGATACGCAGTATTTT. Residues: CASRLSDSADTQYF.

This clonotype came up a few times. The CDR3 protein is CSAGRLVATEAFF. In nucleotides, the CDR3 is TGCAGTGCTGGGAGGTTGGTAGCCACTGAAGCTTTCTTT. V gene TRBV20-1 combines with J gene TRBJ1-1; D not resolved. CDR1 and CDR2 from the germline V gene are DFQATT and SNEGSKA (reference sequence). There are 13 residues in the CDR3. V shed 5 bases and J shed 4 bases, with 14 bases lying between them.

CDR3 DNA sequence: TGCGCCAGCAGCCAGCGGCCCGCCAACGAGCAGTACTTC. It encodes CASSQRPANEQYF. The chain couples TRBV4-1 to TRBJ2-7, with no clear D. Germline V gene lookup returns CDR1 MGHRA and CDR2 YSYEKL. Trimming stripped 3 bases from V and 5 bases from J, with 11 bases between. There are 13 residues in the CDR3.

This clonotype has a handful of counts. V usage is TRBV11-3 and J usage is TRBJ2-7; possible D gene TRBD1, 6 bases. The length of the CDR3 is 14 residues. Germline V gene data show CDR1 as SGHNT and CDR2 as YENEEA. V shed 5 bases and J shed 5 bases, with 16 bases lying between them. The CDR3 DNA sequence: TGTGCCAGCAGCCCTAATACAGGGCCCCACGAGCAGTACTTC. Translation gives CASSPNTGPHEQYF. The variable domain in full, with the rest retrieved from reference TRBV11-3 and TRBJ2-7, is EAGVVQSPRYKIIEKKQPVAFWCNPISGHNTLYWYLQNLGQGPELLIRYENEEAVDDSQLPKDRFSAERLKGVDSTLKIQPAELGDSAVYLCASSPNTGPHEQYFGPGTRLTVT.